What follows are 7 T cell receptor beta chains derived from one specimen sequenced in a study of PD-1 blockade in classical Hodgkin lymphoma. Time point meaning: cycle 4 day 1 (C4D1), after less than seven weeks of nivolumab. No patient escaped relapse after autologous stem cell transplantation, and brentuximab vedotin exposure varied. Profiling relied on immunoSEQ multiplex PCR, and the TCRdb table lists in-frame clones only, not all of them. The sample records 25,000 to 30,000 clones, around 80% being singletons. This specimen was peripheral blood mononuclear cells (PBMCs), taken before the fourth cycle of nivolumab. The source of these receptors is a human donor with classical Hodgkin lymphoma.

The chain carries TRBV9 and TRBJ1-5; TRBD1 matches at 10 bases. J was trimmed by 4 bases and V by 4 bases; bases with no gene match: 8. The germline gives CDR1 SGDLS, CDR2 YYNGEE. The length of the CDR3 is 16 residues. Here the CDR3 DNA reads TGTGCCAGCAGCATCGGGACAGGGGTGGGTAATCAGCCCCAGCATTTT. Encoded protein: CASSIGTGVGNQPQHF.

The chain joins TRBV5-6 to TRBJ1-1; D is perhaps TRBD1 (5 bases). Germline lookup yields CDR1 SGHDT and CDR2 YYEEEE. This CDR3 is built from 17 residues. The V end was cut by 2 bases, the J end by 1 base, with 18 bases between. Written as DNA, the CDR3 is TGTGCCAGCAGCTTAAAGTCGTGGGGGGTACCGAACACTGAAGCTTTCTTT. It is translated as CASSLKSWGVPNTEAFF.

The V and J genes are TRBV7-9 and TRBJ2-7; D is possibly TRBD1 (5 bases). In germline, CDR1 is SEHNR, CDR2 FQNEAQ (reference sequence). The CDR3 length is 13 residues. The V end lost 0 bases, the J end lost 4 bases, and 7 bases lay between the germline ends. The CDR3 here is CASSLAGAYEQYF. CDR3 nucleotide sequence: TGTGCCAGCAGCTTAGCAGGGGCTTACGAGCAGTACTTC.

The chain uses TRBV9 and TRBJ2-2; TRBD2 matches 8 bases. In germline, CDR1 is SGDLS, CDR2 YYNGEE. The junction had 3 bases not matched to a gene; V was cut back by 0 bases and J by 5 bases. CDR3 size: 15 residues. CDR3 coding DNA: TGTGCCAGCAGCGTAGTGGCGGGAGGTACCGGGGAGCTGTTTTTT. Its protein product is CASSVVAGGTGELFF.

The rearrangement uses TRBV6-1 and TRBJ1-2, with D uncertain. Deletions cut 6 bases from V and 8 bases from J, with 16 bases between. This CDR3 region has 13 residues. Germline V gives CDR1 MNHNS, CDR2 SASEGT. CDR3 DNA: TGTGCCAGCAGCGGGTCGCCCGGGCGAGGCTACACCTTC. It yields the protein CASSGSPGRGYTF.

The chain employs TRBV28 and TRBJ1-5; D is unclear. This CDR3 region has 11 residues. Germline V gives CDR1 MDHEN, CDR2 SYDVKM. V was cut by 2 bases and J by 9 bases, with 5 bases left in between. This CDR3 reads CASSLVGPQHF. As DNA, the CDR3 is TGTGCCAGCAGTTTAGTCGGGCCCCAGCATTTT. The full variable domain, completed using reference TRBV28 and TRBJ1-5, is DVKVTQSSRYLVKRTGEKVFLECVQDMDHENMFWYRQDPGLGLRLIYFSYDVKMKEKGDIPEGYSVSREKKERFSLILESASTNQTSMYLCASSLVGPQHFGDGTRLSIL.

The chain carries TRBV20-1 and TRBJ2-7; D gene ambiguous. V lost 0 bases, J lost 5 bases, and 2 bases lay in between. CDR3 length equals 10 residues. CDR1 DFQATT and CDR2 SNEGSKA come from the germline V gene (reference sequence). CDR3 nucleotides: TGCAGTGCTAGAGAAAACGAGCAGTACTTC. Amino acids: CSARENEQYF.